A selection of T cell receptor beta chains follows, all from one sample in a study of vaccination effects on CD4 cells after COVID-19. No antigen has been identified for these receptors. Repertoires were generated with immunoSEQ multiplex PCR, while TCRdb's copy carries only in-frame clones and drops some. Of 37,000 or so clones listed, about three fifths are singletons. The sample was CD4+ T cells from PBMCs cultured with HCoV-OC43 spike peptides, taken before COVID-19 vaccination. The receptors stem from a human donor who received a COVID-19 vaccine. Each CDR3 is given without its conserved first and last residue. A D gene is named only where the DNA matches it firmly.

V	D	J	CDR3
TRBV7-9	TRBD2	TRBJ2-1	ASSLERGGHNEQF
TRBV2	.	TRBJ2-5	ASRYQETQY
TRBV7-6	TRBD2	TRBJ2-7	ASSRMTSGGEQY
TRBV29-1	.	TRBJ2-7	SVAGGGEQY
TRBV27	.	TRBJ2-1	ASSLRLAIKDHYNEQF
TRBV19	TRBD1	TRBJ1-3	ASSTGTGHGNTIY
TRBV9	.	TRBJ2-1	ASSVGVASRVGANEQF
TRBV19	TRBD2	TRBJ2-1	ASTGRPSSYNEQF
TRBV11-2	TRBD1	TRBJ2-4	ASSLEQGNIQY
TRBV28	TRBD1	TRBJ1-3	ASSLEYWDRDSGNTIY
TRBV12-3/TRBV12-4	.	TRBJ2-7	ASSRDNREQY
TRBV11-2	.	TRBJ2-4	ASSPFSERNIQY
TRBV4-1	.	TRBJ2-7	ASSRLPLTGVHSYEQY
TRBV6-4	.	TRBJ1-1	ASRSNPENTEAF
TRBV19	.	TRBJ1-1	ASSIVSPNTEAF
TRBV3-1/TRBV3-2	TRBD1	TRBJ1-4	ASSQAVSGGEKLF
TRBV3-1/TRBV3-2	.	TRBJ2-1	ASSQETAGSQF
TRBV6-5	.	TRBJ2-7	ASISETYEQY
TRBV7-8	.	TRBJ1-1	ASSIRTATLEAF
TRBV27	.	TRBJ2-5	ASSPRGRETQY
TRBV12-3/TRBV12-4	.	TRBJ2-7	ASSLDRTGQY
TRBV5-5	TRBD1	TRBJ2-1	ASSIQGSNEQF
TRBV2	.	TRBJ2-5	ASSGTAKETQY
TRBV7-6	TRBD2	TRBJ2-7	ASSLRLAGGLSHEQY
TRBV5-4	.	TRBJ2-7	ASTKGVSGYSYEQY
TRBV27	TRBD1	TRBJ2-1	ASSSVQGAKNEQF
TRBV28	TRBD2	TRBJ2-1	ASSFRGGYNEQF
TRBV25-1	.	TRBJ2-3	ASRGKGWRDTDTQY
TRBV6-2/TRBV6-3	.	TRBJ2-7	ASSRRLVPEQY
TRBV5-1	.	TRBJ2-3	ASSLGRRTSLDTQY
TRBV5-1	TRBD1	TRBJ2-5	ASSLGSGGEETQY
TRBV12-3/TRBV12-4	.	TRBJ2-1	ASSPEFRLPQF
TRBV7-8	.	TRBJ1-5	ASSLEAYGDQPQH
TRBV28	.	TRBJ1-1	ASSSGSTEAF
TRBV2	TRBD1	TRBJ1-6	ASSGTRDRGSPLH